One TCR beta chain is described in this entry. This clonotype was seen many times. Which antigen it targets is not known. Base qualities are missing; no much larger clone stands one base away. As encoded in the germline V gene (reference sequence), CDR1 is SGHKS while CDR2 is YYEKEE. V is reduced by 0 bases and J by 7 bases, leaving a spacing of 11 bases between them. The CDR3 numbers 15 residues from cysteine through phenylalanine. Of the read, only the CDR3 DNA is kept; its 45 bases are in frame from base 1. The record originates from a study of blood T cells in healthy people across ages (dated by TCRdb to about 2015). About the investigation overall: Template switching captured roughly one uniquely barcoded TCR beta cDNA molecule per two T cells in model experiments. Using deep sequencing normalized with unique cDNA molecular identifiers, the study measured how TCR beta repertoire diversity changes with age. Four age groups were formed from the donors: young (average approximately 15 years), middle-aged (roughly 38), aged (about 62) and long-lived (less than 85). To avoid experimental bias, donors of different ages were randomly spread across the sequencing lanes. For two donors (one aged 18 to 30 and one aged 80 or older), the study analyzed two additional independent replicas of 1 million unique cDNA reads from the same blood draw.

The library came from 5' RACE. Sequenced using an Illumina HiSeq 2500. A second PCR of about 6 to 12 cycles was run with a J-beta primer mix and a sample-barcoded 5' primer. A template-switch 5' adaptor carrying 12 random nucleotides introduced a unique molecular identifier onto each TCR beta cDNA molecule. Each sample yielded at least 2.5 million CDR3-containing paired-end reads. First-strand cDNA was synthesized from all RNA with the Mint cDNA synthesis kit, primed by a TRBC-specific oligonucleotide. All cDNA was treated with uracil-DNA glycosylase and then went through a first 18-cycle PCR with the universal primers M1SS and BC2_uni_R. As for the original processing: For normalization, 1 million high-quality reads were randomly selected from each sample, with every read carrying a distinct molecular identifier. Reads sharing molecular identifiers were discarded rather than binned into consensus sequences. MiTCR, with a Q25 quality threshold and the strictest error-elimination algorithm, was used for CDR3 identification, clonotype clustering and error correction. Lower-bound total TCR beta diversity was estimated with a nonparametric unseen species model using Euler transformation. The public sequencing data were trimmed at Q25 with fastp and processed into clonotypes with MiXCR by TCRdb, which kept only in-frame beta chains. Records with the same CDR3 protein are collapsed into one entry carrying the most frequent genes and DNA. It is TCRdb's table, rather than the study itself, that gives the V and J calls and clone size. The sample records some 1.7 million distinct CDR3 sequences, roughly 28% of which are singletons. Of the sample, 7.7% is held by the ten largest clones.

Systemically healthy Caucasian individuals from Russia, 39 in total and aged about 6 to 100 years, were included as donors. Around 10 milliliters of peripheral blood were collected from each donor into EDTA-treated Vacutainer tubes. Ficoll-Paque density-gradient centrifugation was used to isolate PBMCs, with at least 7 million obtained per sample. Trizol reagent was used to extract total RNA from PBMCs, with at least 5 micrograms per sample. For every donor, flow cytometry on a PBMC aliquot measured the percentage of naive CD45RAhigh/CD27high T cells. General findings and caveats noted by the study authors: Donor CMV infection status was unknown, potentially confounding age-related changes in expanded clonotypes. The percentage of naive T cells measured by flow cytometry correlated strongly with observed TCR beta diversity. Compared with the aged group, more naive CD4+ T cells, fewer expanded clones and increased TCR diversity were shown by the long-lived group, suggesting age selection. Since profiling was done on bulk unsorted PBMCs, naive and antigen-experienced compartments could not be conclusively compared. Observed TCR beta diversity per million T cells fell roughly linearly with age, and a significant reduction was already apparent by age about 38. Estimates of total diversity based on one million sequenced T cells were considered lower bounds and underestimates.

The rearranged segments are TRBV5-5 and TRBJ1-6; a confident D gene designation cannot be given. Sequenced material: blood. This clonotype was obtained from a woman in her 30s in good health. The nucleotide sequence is TGTGCCAGCAGCTTGGAACCTTCGGGGAATTCACCCCTCCACTTT. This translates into CASSLEPSGNSPLHF.